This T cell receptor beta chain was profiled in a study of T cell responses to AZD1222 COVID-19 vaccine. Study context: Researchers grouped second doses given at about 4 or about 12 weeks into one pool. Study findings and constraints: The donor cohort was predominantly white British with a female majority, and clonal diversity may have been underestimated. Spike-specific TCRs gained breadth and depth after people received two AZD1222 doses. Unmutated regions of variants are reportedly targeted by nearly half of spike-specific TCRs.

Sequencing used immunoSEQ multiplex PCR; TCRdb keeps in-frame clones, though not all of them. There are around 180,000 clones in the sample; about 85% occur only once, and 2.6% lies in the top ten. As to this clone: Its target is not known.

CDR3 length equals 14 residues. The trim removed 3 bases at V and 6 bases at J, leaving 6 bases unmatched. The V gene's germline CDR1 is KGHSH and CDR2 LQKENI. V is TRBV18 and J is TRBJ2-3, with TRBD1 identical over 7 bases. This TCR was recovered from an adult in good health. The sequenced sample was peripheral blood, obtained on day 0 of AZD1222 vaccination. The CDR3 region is CASSPSTGVDTQYF. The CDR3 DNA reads TGTGCCAGCTCACCCTCTACAGGGGTGGATACGCAGTATTTT.